This TCR beta chain is drawn from a study of regulatory T cells in long-lasting Graves disease. The time point here: newly diagnosed GD, antithyroid drugs for less than 3 months. Extracted RNA from PBMCs served as the source of the TCR library. Arm-PCR of CDR3 regions and iRepertoire HTBI primers were used to build TCR beta libraries. One entry per CDR3 protein, called by TCRdb with MiXCR from the multiplex PCR reads. The sample consists of 450,000 to 600,000 distinct CDR3 sequences, roughly 13% of them appearing once. V dropped 5 bases and J dropped 10; count of bases not matched to a gene: 7. The CDR3 covers 14 residues. From germline, CDR1 is SEHNR and CDR2 FQNEAQ (reference sequence). The sample was also linked to a second study, of T cells in Graves' hyperthyroidism and ophthalmopathy.

The sequence was collected from a man aged 25-45 years with Graves disease. This rearrangement joins TRBV7-9 to TRBJ1-4, with 10 positions matching TRBD1. The specimen comprised peripheral blood mononuclear cells (PBMCs), sampled at new diagnosis, from a patient treated with antithyroid drugs. The CDR3 nucleotides are TGTGCCAGCAGCCCGGGGACAGGGGTTGGAAAACTGTTTTTT. This sequence encodes CASSPGTGVGKLFF. The entire variable domain, with the rest obtained from reference TRBV7-9 and TRBJ1-4, is as follows: DTGVSQNPRHKITKRGQNVTFRCDPISEHNRLYWYRQTLGQGPEFLTYFQNEAQLEKSRLLSDRFSAERPKGSFSTLEIQRTEQGDSAMYLCASSPGTGVGKLFFGSGTQLSVL.